Given below is one T cell receptor (beta chain) in context. The source of the sample is a study of blood T cell repertoires in COVID-19. Across the whole study: Sources were T cells, B-cell-depleted T cells, or PBMCs; the material itself was cDNA or gDNA.

Germline V CDR1 and CDR2: SEHNR, FQNEAQ (reference sequence). This CDR3 is built from 12 residues. With 5 bases removed from V and 13 bases from J, the gap between germline ends came to 12 bases. Methods used by the authors: Nucleated cell number was recorded as an estimate derived from reference gene primer amplification. Repertoires were generated with immunoSEQ multiplex PCR, while TCRdb's copy carries only in-frame clones and drops some. V, J and clone size derive from that table, while D and trimming were established from the DNA sequence. The sample shows 110,000 to 150,000 clones, about four fifths of them seen only once.

The rearrangement links TRBV7-9 to TRBJ1-6; TRBD1 might be the D (5 bases). The TCR originated in a man in his 70s who had recovered from COVID-19. Material for sequencing was peripheral blood. CDR3 sequence: CASSPLGGPLHF. In DNA form, the CDR3 reads TGTGCCAGCAGCCCCCTTGGGGGGCCCCTCCACTTT.